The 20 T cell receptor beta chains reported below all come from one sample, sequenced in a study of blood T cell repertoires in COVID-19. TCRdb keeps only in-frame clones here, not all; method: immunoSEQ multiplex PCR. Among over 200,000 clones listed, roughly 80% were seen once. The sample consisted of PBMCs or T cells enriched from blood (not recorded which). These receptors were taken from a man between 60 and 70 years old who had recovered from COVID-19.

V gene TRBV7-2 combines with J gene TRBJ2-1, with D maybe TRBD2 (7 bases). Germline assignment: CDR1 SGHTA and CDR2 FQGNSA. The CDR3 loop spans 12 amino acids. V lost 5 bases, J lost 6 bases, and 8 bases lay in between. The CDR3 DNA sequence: TGTGCCAGCAGCGGGGGGGCCAATGAGCAGTTCTTC. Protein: CASSGGANEQFF.

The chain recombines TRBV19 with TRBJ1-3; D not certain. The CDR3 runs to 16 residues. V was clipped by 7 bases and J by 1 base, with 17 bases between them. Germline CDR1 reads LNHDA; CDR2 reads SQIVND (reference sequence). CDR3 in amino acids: CASTPSGRKSGNTIYF. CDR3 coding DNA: TGTGCCAGTACACCCTCTGGGAGAAAGTCTGGAAACACCATATATTTT.

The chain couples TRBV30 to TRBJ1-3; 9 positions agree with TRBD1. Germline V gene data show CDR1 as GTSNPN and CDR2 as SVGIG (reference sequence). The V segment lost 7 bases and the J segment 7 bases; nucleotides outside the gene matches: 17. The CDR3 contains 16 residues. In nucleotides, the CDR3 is TGTGCCTCGACACGGGGACAGGGTGGGCCAGTCAACACCATATATTTT. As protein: CASTRGQGGPVNTIYF.

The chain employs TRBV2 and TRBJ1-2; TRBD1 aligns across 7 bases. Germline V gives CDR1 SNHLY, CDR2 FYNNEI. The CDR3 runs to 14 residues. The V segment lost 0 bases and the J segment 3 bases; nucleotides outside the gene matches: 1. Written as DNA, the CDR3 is TGTGCCAGCAGTGAAGCGACAGGGTACTATGGCTACACCTTC. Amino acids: CASSEATGYYGYTF.

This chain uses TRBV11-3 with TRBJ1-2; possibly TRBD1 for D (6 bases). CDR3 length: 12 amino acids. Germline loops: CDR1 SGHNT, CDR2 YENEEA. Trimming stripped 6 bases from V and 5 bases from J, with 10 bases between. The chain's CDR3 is CASSITGYGYTF. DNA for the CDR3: TGTGCCAGCAGTATTACAGGGTATGGCTACACCTTC.

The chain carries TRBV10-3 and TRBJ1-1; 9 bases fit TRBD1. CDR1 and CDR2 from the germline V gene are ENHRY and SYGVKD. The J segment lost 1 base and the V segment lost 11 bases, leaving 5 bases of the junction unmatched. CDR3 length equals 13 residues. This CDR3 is CASQGAENTEAFF. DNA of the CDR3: TGTGCCTCACAGGGGGCTGAGAACACTGAAGCTTTCTTT.

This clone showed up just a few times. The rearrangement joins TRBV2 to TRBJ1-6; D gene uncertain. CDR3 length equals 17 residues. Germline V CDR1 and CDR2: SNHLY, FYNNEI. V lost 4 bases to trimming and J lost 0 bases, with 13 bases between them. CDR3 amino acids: CASSGLGRVSYNSPLHF. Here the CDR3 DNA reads TGTGCCAGCAGTGGCCTTGGGAGGGTCTCCTATAATTCACCCCTCCACTTT.

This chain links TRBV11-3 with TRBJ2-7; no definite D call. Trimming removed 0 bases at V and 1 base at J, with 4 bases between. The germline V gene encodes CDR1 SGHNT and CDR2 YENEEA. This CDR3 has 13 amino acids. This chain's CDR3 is CASSLDRSYEQYF. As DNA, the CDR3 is TGTGCCAGCAGCTTAGACAGATCCTACGAGCAGTACTTC. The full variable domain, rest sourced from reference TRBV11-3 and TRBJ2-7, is EAGVVQSPRYKIIEKKQPVAFWCNPISGHNTLYWYLQNLGQGPELLIRYENEEAVDDSQLPKDRFSAERLKGVDSTLKIQPAELGDSAVYLCASSLDRSYEQYFGPGTRLTVT.

CDR3 nucleotides: TGTGCCAGTAGAGGACAGGGGCGCGATGAGCAGTTCTTC. This translates into CASRGQGRDEQFF. The chain links TRBV19 to TRBJ2-1; TRBD1 agrees at 9 bases. J gave up 8 bases and V 6 bases, and 5 bases lay outside the gene matches. CDR1 LNHDA and CDR2 SQIVND come from the germline V gene (reference sequence). This CDR3 comprises 13 residues.

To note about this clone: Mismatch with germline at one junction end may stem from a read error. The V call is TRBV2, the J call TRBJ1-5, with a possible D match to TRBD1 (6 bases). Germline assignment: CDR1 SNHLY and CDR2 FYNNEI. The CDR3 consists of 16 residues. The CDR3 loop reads CASCEAGAGINQPQHF. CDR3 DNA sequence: TGTGCCAGCTGTGAAGCGGGGGCAGGGATCAATCAGCCCCAGCATTTT.

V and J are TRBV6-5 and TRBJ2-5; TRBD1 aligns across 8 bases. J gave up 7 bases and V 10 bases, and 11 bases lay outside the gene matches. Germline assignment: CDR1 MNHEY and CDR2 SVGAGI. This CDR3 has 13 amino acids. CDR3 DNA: TGTGCCATCGAACAGGGGGGATTGGGGACCCAGTACTTC. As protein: CAIEQGGLGTQYF.

The DNA for the CDR3 is TGTGCCAGCAGACCAACAAGCACCGGGGAGCTGTTTTTT. It codes for CASRPTSTGELFF. This chain uses TRBV6-6 with TRBJ2-2; D is undetermined. CDR1 MNHNY and CDR2 SVGAGI come from the germline V gene (reference sequence). This CDR3 spans 13 amino acids. V lost 6 bases and J lost 4, with 9 bases in between.

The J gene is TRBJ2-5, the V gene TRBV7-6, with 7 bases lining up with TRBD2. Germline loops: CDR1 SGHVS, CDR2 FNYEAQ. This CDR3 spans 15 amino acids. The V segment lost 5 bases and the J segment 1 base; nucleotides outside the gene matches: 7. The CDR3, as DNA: TGTGCCAGCAGCACCGGACCTAGCGGCCAAGAGACCCAGTACTTC. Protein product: CASSTGPSGQETQYF. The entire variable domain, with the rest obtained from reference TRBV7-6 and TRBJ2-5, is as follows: GAGVSQSPRYKVTKRGQDVALRCDPISGHVSLYWYRQALGQGPEFLTYFNYEAQQDKSGLPNDRFSAERPEGSISTLTIQRTEQRDSAMYRCASSTGPSGQETQYFGPGTRLLVL.

The CDR3 DNA reads as TGTGCCAGCAGCTTAACAGGACTAGCGGGGGGCAATGAGCAGTTCTTC. Translated, it gives CASSLTGLAGGNEQFF. The chain employs TRBV7-3 and TRBJ2-1, with 14 bases fitting TRBD2. The CDR3 extends over 16 amino acids. The J segment lost 6 bases and the V segment lost 0 bases, leaving 1 base of the junction unmatched. Germline V CDR1 and CDR2: SGHTA, FQGTGA.

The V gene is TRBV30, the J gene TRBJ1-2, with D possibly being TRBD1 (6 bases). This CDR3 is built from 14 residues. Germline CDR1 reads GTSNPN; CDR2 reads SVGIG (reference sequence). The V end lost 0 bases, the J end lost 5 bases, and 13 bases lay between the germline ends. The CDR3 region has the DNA TGTGCCTGGAGTGTACGGGGGGCGCCGTATGGCTACACCTTC. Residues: CAWSVRGAPYGYTF. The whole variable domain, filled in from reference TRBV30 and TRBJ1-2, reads SQTIHQWPATLVQPVGSPLSLECTVEGTSNPNLYWYRQAAGRGLQLLFYSVGIGQISSEVPQNLSASRPQDRQFILSSKKLLLSDSGFYLCAWSVRGAPYGYTFGSGTRLTVV.

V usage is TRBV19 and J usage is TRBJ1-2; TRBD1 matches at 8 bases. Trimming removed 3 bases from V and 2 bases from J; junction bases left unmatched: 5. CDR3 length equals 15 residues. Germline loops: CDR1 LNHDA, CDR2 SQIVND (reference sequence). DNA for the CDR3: TGTGCCAGTAGTATCTCGGGACAGGCCAACTATGGCTACACCTTC. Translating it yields CASSISGQANYGYTF.

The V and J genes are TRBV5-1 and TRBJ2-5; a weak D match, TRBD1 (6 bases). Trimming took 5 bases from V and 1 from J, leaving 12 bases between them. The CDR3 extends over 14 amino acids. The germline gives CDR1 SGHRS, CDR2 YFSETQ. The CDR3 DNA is TGCGCCAGCAGTACCGGGACATCCCAAGAGACCCAGTACTTC. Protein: CASSTGTSQETQYF.

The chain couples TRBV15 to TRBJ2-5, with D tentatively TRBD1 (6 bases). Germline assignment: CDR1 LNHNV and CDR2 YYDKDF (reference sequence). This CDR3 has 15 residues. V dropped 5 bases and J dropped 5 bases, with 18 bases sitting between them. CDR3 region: CATSVSWGRSETQYF. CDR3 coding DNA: TGTGCCACCAGCGTCTCTTGGGGGCGGTCGGAGACCCAGTACTTC.

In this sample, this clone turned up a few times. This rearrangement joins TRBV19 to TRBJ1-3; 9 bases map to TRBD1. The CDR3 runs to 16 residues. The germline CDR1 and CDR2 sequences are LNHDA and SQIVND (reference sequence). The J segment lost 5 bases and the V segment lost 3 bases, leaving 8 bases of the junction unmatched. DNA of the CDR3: TGTGCCAGTAGTATTGGTGTGGGACAGGGCAGAAACACCATATATTTT. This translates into CASSIGVGQGRNTIYF.

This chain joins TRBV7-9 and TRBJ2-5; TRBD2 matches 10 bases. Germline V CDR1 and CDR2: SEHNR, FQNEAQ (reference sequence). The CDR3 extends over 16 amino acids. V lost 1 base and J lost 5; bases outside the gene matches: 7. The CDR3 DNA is TGTGCCAGCAGCTTAGATTCTAGCGGGGGCTTGGAGACCCAGTACTTC. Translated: CASSLDSSGGLETQYF.